Included here is one T cell receptor (beta chain) sequence, with context. Its antigen is not identified. Germline V gene lookup returns CDR1 SQVTM and CDR2 ANQGSEA. The CDR3 spans 14 residues. This sample was included in a study of monozygotic twins with inflammatory bowel disease. Findings of the study overall: Among patients, repertoires may have gained variability from differing immunosuppressive treatments. Twins with IBD were found to have lower TCRbeta diversity (inverse Simpson) than healthy co-twins. Clonotype overlap with others was lower in IBD patients than in healthy twins, a difference that was greatest with disease activity.

Every TCR library drew on 3500 ng of total RNA. TCRdb reprocessed the 5' RACE reads, keeping one entry per CDR3 protein, no DNA. The repertoire table contains 88,000 or so distinct CDR3 sequences. Sequenced sample: blood. The chain uses TRBV29-1 and TRBJ1-1; TCRdb picks TRBD1, but there is no DNA to check that call. The TCR comes from a human donor with ulcerative colitis or Crohn's disease, or a healthy co-twin of an affected twin (not recorded which). This CDR3 is CSVRGGSRYTEAFF. Looking up the rest from reference TRBV29-1 and TRBJ1-1 gives the full variable domain: SAVISQKPSRDICQRGTSLTIQCQVDSQVTMMFWYRQQPGQSLTLIATANQGSEATYESGFVIDKFPISRPNLTFSTLTVSNMSPEDSSIYLCSVRGGSRYTEAFFGQGTRLTVV.